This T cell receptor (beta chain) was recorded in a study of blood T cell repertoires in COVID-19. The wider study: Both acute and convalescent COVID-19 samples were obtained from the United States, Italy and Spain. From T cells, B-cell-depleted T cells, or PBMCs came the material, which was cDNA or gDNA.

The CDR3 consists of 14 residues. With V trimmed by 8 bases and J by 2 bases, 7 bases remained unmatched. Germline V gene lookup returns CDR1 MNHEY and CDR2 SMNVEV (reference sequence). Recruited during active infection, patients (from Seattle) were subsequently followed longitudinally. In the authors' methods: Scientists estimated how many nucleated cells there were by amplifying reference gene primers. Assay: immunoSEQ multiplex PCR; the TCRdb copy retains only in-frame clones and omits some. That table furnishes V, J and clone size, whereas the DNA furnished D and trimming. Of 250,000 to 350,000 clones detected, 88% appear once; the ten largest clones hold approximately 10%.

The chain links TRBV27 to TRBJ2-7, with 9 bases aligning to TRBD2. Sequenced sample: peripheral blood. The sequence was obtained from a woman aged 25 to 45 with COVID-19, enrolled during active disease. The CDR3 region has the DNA TGTGCCAGCGGCTTGGGCGGGAGGGCCTACGAGCAGTACTTC. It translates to CASGLGGRAYEQYF.